The clone carrying this TCR beta chain came up many times. The entry originates in a study of early T cells in non-severe SARS-CoV-2 infection. Per germline, CDR1 SGHTA and CDR2 FQGNSA. CDR3 size: 13 residues. Unmatched junction bases numbered 6, after V lost 5 bases and J lost 5 bases. Individual cDNA molecules each received unique molecular identifiers attached to them. TCRdb re-called the 5' RACE reads with MiXCR, one entry per CDR3 protein. The data show 65,000 to 85,000 distinct CDR3 sequences, less than 15% seen once. Sequencing was done on a sample of whole blood. This chain uses TRBV7-2 with TRBJ2-7; TRBD1 matches 7 bases. The origin of this receptor is an adult who was a healthcare worker with PCR-confirmed SARS-CoV-2 infection or an uninfected control (not recorded which). CDR3 region: CASSIRQGHEQYF. In DNA, the CDR3 is TGTGCCAGCAGCATAAGACAGGGACACGAGCAGTACTTC. The complete variable domain, with remaining parts taken from reference TRBV7-2 and TRBJ2-7, reads GAGVSQSPSNKVTEKGKDVELRCDPISGHTALYWYRQSLGQGLEFLIYFQGNSAPDKSGLPSDRFSAERTGGSVSTLTIQRTQQEDSAVYLCASSIRQGHEQYFGPGTRLTVT.